This is a list of T cell receptor beta chains from one sample in a study of cytotoxic CD8 clonotypes in ibrutinib-treated CLL. TCRdb's table, derived via immunoSEQ multiplex PCR, lists solely in-frame clones and lacks some. The sample gives over 150,000 clones, around 70% of which show up once; around 15% is in the top ten. The sample consisted of PBMCs, taken after 24 months of ibrutinib treatment. The receptors were gathered from a human donor with chronic lymphocytic leukemia. The conserved cysteine and the conserved F or W are not part of the CDR3 here.

V,CDR3
TRBV10-2,ASSDPYGQEFGYT
TRBV19,ASSIGGVSKEQY
TRBV27,ASSLLAGVAKNIQY
TRBV5-1,ASSASGTEFEAF
TRBV7-9,ASSTAGEEQY
TRBV6-5,ASSRQETQY
TRBV7-9,ASSLAPGGIDTQY
TRBV10-3,AISPTGGKAF
TRBV27,ASRLNTGELF
TRBV7-2,ASRSGTSGFNEQF
TRBV9,ASSVDPGTEAF
TRBV18,ASSPDLRTFGDGPQH
TRBV6-1,ASSLGDVGREQY
TRBV7-8,ASSLALAGFDEQF
TRBV27,ASSLTGGLVSNEQF
TRBV11-2,ASSLATPDTDTQY
TRBV9,ASSVGPGAVSNTEAF
TRBV25-1,ASSGPRRINEKLF
TRBV7-8,ASSLAPVTGGKNIQY
TRBV6-1,ASSEYRDSYEQY
TRBV6-5,ASIGQGHGELF
TRBV30,AWRPSGSIETQY
TRBV7-2,ASRYVGLTGELF
TRBV9,ASSSDSTSSYEQY
TRBV2,APTRREPETQY
TRBV30,AWSAADTQY
TRBV6-5,ASSYGTTDTYEQY
TRBV11-3,ASSFVNDNEQF
TRBV7-2,ASSLAESRLAGVETQY
TRBV18,ASSPGVEGNEQF
TRBV2,ASSERQSYGYT
TRBV28,ANLNPGSISYNEQF
TRBV7-2,ASSQSRDTEAF
TRBV30,AWREGARGYI
TRBV5-4,ASSSDRVNEKLF
TRBV4-1,ASSQGTGLYEQY
TRBV7-2,ASSKPGTGTYEQY
TRBV11-2,ASSLVLNYEQY
TRBV28,ASHQGGYT
TRBV27,ASSLTSGKITNTGELF
TRBV19,ASHDRVPASNQPQH
TRBV7-2,ASSSHPQMSSYEQY
TRBV19,ASKDRGSYEQY
TRBV11-2,ASSPTSKGKSY
TRBV25-1,ASSEFGTGGAQY
TRBV5-4,ASSFASRNEQY
TRBV28,ASRRTSGIANEQF
TRBV9,ASSVWTGGSNEQF
TRBV4-1,ASSPRLAGGYNEQF
TRBV6-6,ASSYGQGFDQPQH